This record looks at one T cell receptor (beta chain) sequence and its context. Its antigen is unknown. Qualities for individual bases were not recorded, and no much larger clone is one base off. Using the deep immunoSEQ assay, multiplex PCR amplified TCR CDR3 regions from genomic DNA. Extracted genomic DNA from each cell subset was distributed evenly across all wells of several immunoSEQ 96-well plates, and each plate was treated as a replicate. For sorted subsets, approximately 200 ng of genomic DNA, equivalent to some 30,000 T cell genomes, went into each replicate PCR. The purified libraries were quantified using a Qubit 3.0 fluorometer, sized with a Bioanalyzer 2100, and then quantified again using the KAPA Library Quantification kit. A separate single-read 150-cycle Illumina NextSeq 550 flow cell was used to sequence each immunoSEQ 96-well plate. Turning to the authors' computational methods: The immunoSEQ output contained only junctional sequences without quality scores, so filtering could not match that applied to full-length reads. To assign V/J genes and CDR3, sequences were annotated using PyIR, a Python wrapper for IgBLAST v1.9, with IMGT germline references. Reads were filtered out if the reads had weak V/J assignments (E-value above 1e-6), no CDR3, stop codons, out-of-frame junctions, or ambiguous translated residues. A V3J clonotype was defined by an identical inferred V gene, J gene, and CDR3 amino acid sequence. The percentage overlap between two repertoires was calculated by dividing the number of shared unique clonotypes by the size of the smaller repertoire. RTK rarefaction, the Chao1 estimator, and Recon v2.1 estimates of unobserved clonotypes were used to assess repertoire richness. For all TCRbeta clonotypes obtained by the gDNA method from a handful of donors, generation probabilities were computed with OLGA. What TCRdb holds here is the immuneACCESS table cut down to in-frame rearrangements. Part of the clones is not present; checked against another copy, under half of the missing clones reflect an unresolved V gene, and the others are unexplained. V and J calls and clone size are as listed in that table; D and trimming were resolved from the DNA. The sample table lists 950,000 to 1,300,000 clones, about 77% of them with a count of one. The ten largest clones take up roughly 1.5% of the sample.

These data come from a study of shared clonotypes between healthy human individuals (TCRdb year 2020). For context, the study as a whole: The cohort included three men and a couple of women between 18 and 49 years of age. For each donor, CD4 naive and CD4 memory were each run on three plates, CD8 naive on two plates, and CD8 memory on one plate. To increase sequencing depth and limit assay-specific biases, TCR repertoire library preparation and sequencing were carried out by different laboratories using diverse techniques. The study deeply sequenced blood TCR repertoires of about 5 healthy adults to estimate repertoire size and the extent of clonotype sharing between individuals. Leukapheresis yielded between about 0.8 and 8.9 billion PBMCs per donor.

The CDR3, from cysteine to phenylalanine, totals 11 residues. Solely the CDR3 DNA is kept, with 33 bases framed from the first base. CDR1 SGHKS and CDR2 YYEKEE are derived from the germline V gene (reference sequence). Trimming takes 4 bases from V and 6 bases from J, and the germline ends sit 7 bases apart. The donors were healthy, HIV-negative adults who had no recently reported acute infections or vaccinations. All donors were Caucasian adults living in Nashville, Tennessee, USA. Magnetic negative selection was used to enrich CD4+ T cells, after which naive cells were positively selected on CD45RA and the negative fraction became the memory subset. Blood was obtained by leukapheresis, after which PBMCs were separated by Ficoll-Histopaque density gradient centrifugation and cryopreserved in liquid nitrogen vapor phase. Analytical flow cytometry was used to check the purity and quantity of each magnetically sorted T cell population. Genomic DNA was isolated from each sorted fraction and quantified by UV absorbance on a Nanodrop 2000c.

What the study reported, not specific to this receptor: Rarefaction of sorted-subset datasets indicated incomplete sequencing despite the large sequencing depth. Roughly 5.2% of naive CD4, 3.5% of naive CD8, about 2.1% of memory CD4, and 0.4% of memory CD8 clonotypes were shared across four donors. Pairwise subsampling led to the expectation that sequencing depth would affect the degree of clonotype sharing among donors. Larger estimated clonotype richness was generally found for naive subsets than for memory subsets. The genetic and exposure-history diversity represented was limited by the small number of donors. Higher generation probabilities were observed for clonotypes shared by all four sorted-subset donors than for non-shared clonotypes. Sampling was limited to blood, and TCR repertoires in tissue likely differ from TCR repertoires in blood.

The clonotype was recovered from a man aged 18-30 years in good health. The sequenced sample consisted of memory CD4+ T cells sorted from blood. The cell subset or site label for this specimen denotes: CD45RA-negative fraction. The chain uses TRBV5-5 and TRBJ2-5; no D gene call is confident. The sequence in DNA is TGTGCCAGCAGCCCGGAGAAGACCCAGTACTTC. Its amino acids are CASSPEKTQYF.